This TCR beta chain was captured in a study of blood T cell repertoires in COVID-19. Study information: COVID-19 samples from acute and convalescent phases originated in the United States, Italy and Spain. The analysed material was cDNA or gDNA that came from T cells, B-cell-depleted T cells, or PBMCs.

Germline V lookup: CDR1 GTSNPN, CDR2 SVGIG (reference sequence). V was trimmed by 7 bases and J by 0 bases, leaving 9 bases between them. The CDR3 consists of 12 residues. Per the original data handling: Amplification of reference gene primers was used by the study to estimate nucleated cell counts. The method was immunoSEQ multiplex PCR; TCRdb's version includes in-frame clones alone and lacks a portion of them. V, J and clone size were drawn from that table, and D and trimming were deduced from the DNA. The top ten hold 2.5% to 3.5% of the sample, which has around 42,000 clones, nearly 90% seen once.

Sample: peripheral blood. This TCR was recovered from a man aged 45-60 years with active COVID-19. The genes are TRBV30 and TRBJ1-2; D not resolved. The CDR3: CALERTNYGYTF. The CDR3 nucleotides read TGTGCCTTAGAACGTACTAACTATGGCTACACCTTC.